The entry below gives a single T cell receptor (beta chain) sequence along with its context. Generated by immunoSEQ multiplex PCR, the TCRdb table keeps only in-frame clones and is missing some. This sample has under 200,000 clones; roughly nine tenths occur once, and the top ten carry roughly 7%. The data were taken from a study of blood T cell repertoires in COVID-19. Overall study context: The United States, Italy and Spain were the sources of the acute and convalescent COVID-19 samples.

The length of the CDR3 is 15 residues. The ends lost 3 bases at V and 3 bases at J; junction bases unmatched: 8. Germline-derived CDR1 and CDR2 are SGDLS and YYNGEE. The rearrangement joins TRBV9 to TRBJ2-7; the match to TRBD1 covers 8 bases. The specimen sequenced was peripheral blood. This TCR was sampled from a woman aged 80 or over in a cohort sampled during active or convalescent COVID-19. Written as DNA, the CDR3 is TGTGCCAGCAGCGCCCTCGGACAGGGAAGCTACGAGCAGTACTTC. This translates into CASSALGQGSYEQYF.